Included here is one T cell receptor beta chain sequence, with context. This sample is part of a study of blood T cell repertoires in COVID-19. Study context: Material from acute and convalescent COVID-19 was sourced from the United States, Italy and Spain. From T cells, B-cell-depleted T cells, or PBMCs came the material, which was cDNA or gDNA.

Clones were read by immunoSEQ multiplex PCR, and TCRdb kept only the in-frame ones, dropping some. Of just under 65,000 clones listed, about 70% are singletons. V lost 5 bases to trimming and J lost 6 bases; unmatched junction nucleotides: 11. This CDR3 has 15 amino acids. Germline lookup yields CDR1 SNHLY and CDR2 FYNNEI. Specimen: peripheral blood. The TCR originated in a human donor in a cohort sampled during active COVID-19. The chain employs TRBV2 and TRBJ1-2, with 8 bases aligning to TRBD1. The chain's CDR3 is CASSLETGQAHGYTF. CDR3 bases: TGTGCCAGCAGTCTCGAGACGGGACAGGCCCATGGCTACACCTTC. Together with reference TRBV2 and TRBJ1-2, the CDR3 gives the full variable domain: EPEVTQTPSHQVTQMGQEVILRCVPISNHLYFYWYRQILGQKVEFLVSFYNNEISEKSEIFDDQFSVERPDGSNFTLKIRSTKLEDSAMYFCASSLETGQAHGYTFGSGTRLTVV.